Listed below are T cell receptor beta chains from one sample, sequenced in a study of T cell responses to AZD1222 COVID-19 vaccine. Only in-frame clones appear in the TCRdb table, and some are missing; sequencing was by immunoSEQ multiplex PCR. The top ten clones hold 7.7% of a sample with roughly 200,000 clones, about 86% of them seen once. The sample was peripheral blood, taken on day 0 of AZD1222 vaccination. The receptors here all came from an adult in good health. CDR3s include the opening cysteine and the closing phenylalanine or tryptophan. The D gene is left open where the match is weak. Size values are once, few and many counts, or a class for expanded clones, and some rows have none.

clone size,CDR3 length,J gene,V gene,D gene,CDR3 protein,CDR3 DNA
NA,15,TRBJ1-2,TRBV4-2,NA,CASSTEARVTNGYTF,TGTGCCAGCAGCACTGAAGCCAGGGTAACAAATGGCTACACCTTC
NA,17,TRBJ2-1,TRBV4-2,NA,CASSRNLQGLPQNEQFF,TGTGCCAGCAGCCGAAATTTGCAGGGTTTACCCCAAAATGAGCAGTTCTTC
NA,12,TRBJ2-7,TRBV5-1,NA,CASRSDGYEQYF,TGCGCCAGCAGATCCGACGGCTACGAGCAGTACTTC
NA,14,TRBJ2-3,TRBV6-5,TRBD1,CASSYSQGEDTQYF,TGTGCCAGCAGTTACTCCCAGGGGGAGGATACGCAGTATTTT
once,14,TRBJ2-7,TRBV7-2,NA,CASSLRGGSNEQYF,TGTGCCAGCAGCTTACGAGGGGGTAGCAACGAGCAGTACTTC
few,19,TRBJ1-4,TRBV15,NA,CATSSRDGPFPPGNEKLFF,TGTGCCACCAGCAGCCGGGACGGACCCTTCCCTCCGGGTAATGAAAAACTGTTTTTT
NA,15,TRBJ1-4,TRBV3-1/TRBV3-2,NA,CASSPAQGGNEKLFF,TGTGCCAGCAGCCCCGCTCAGGGCGGGAATGAAAAACTGTTTTTT
NA,15,TRBJ2-3,TRBV30,NA,CAWSRSGALGDTQYF,TGTGCCTGGAGTCGCAGTGGGGCGTTAGGAGATACGCAGTATTTT
NA,13,TRBJ2-7,TRBV12-3/TRBV12-4,NA,CASSRTQGKAKYF,TGTGCCAGCAGCAGAACACAGGGCAAAGCTAAGTACTTC
few,13,TRBJ1-6,TRBV19,TRBD1,CASVQGVSSPLHF,TGTGCCAGTGTACAGGGGGTCTCTTCACCCCTCCACTTT
NA,14,TRBJ2-1,TRBV18,NA,CASSPRQDYNEQFF,TGTGCCAGCTCACCGCGACAGGACTACAATGAGCAGTTCTTC
NA,16,TRBJ1-2,TRBV4-3,TRBD1,CASSQDGQGQLYGYTF,TGCGCCAGCAGCCAAGATGGACAGGGGCAACTATATGGCTACACCTTC
NA,12,TRBJ2-3,TRBV12-5,NA,CASGSEGDTQYF,TGTGCTAGTGGTTCCGAGGGAGATACGCAGTATTTT
once,15,TRBJ2-3,TRBV9,NA,CASSVEAGRGDTQYF,TGTGCCAGCAGCGTAGAGGCGGGCAGGGGAGATACGCAGTATTTT
NA,13,TRBJ1-1,TRBV13,NA,CASSFGSNTEAFF,TGTGCCAGCAGCTTTGGGAGTAACACTGAAGCTTTCTTT
NA,14,TRBJ2-4,TRBV7-2,TRBD2,CASRSGTSGGPGYF,TGTGCCAGCAGATCTGGGACTAGCGGGGGGCCGGGGTACTTC
NA,17,TRBJ2-3,TRBV7-2,NA,CASSSPGPKTTTDTQYF,TGTGCCAGCAGCTCCCCGGGCCCTAAAACGACCACAGATACGCAGTATTTT
NA,14,TRBJ1-6,TRBV9,TRBD1,CASSQSRGQGPLHF,TGTGCCAGCTCCCAAAGCAGGGGGCAGGGACCCCTCCACTTT
NA,14,TRBJ2-7,TRBV30,NA,CAWSSAGSSYEQYF,TGTGCCTGGAGTTCGGCGGGGAGTTCCTACGAGCAGTACTTC
NA,15,TRBJ1-2,TRBV24-1,TRBD1,CATSEGTEANYGYTF,TGTGCCACCAGTGAGGGGACAGAAGCTAACTATGGCTACACCTTC
NA,13,TRBJ2-7,TRBV2,NA,CASSQSWEYEQYF,TGTGCCAGCAGTCAAAGTTGGGAATACGAGCAGTACTTC
NA,14,TRBJ1-1,TRBV6-2/TRBV6-3,NA,CASSSPGADTEAFF,TGTGCCAGCAGTTCCCCGGGGGCGGACACTGAAGCTTTCTTT